This is a list of T cell receptor beta chains from one sample in a study of beta chain features in type 1 diabetes. Method: immunoSEQ multiplex PCR; TCRdb's copy keeps in-frame clones and lacks some. The sample holds some 700,000 clones; around 15% are singletons and the top ten take about 0.02%. Material: naive CD4+ T cells from blood. The receptors shown here come from a man younger than 30 with type 1 diabetes. The CDR3 runs from the conserved cysteine through the conserved F or W. The order of the fields is J gene, V gene, CDR3 protein.

TRBJ2-5 | TRBV30 | CAWSGRLAGKETQYF
TRBJ2-7 | TRBV28 | CASSLTQGPEQYF
TRBJ2-7 | TRBV30 | CAWKRRGAYEQYF
TRBJ1-1 | TRBV2 | CASSTRAHTNTEAFF
TRBJ1-1 | TRBV7-9 | CASSSPGQGTTEAFF
TRBJ1-1 | TRBV7-9 | CASSLEGNTEAFF
TRBJ2-5 | TRBV30 | CAWSLAGGETQYF
TRBJ1-1 | TRBV27 | CASSLSGGSLGTEAFF
TRBJ1-5 | TRBV13 | CASSLGTAINQPQHF
TRBJ1-3 | TRBV7-2 | CASSLVTGDSGNTIYF
TRBJ1-6 | TRBV19 | CASSIELGFPNSPLHF
TRBJ1-2 | TRBV25-1 | CASTARTSSDGYTF
TRBJ1-5 | TRBV18 | CASSPLEFNQPQHF
TRBJ2-6 | TRBV9 | CASRTSGANVLTF
TRBJ1-1 | TRBV5-4 | CASSLLNHTEAFF
TRBJ1-2 | TRBV4-2 | CASSQNPPGQVPRDGYTF
TRBJ2-4 | TRBV28 | CASSSVGQGKNIQYF
TRBJ2-5 | TRBV29-1 | CSVGGTVGRETQYF
TRBJ2-1 | TRBV6-4 | CASSESRRRVF
TRBJ1-2 | TRBV9 | CASSPQWTGNYGYTF
TRBJ2-6 | TRBV28 | CASSSGASGANVLTF
TRBJ2-7 | TRBV25-1 | CASGTPRPAGTYEQYF
TRBJ2-7 | TRBV19 | CASRRIQDTSYEQYF
TRBJ1-1 | TRBV7-6 | CASSLGPMNTEAFF
TRBJ1-2 | TRBV4-1 | CASSQAPQVGYTF
TRBJ2-2 | TRBV30 | CAWSTKVGQSNTGELFF
TRBJ2-7 | TRBV5-4 | CASSLDAGSGEQYF
TRBJ1-6 | TRBV6-1 | CASSAGVGSPLHF
TRBJ2-3 | TRBV5-1 | CASSPIDRGRTDTQYF
TRBJ1-1 | TRBV27 | CASRSAGTEAFF
TRBJ1-2 | TRBV7-9 | CASSPHMKHGYTF
TRBJ1-2 | TRBV10-2 | CASSESMAGDGYTF
TRBJ2-1 | TRBV29-1 | CSVDRTSYNEQFF
TRBJ1-2 | TRBV7-3 | CASSLMEGREHGYTF
TRBJ2-1 | TRBV6-6 | CASRDGTTIEQFF
TRBJ1-5 | TRBV10-3 | CAISEWQDSNQPQHF
TRBJ1-2 | TRBV9 | CASSVVPDSNYGYTF
TRBJ1-1 | TRBV18 | CASSGGSTEAFF
TRBJ2-3 | TRBV7-3 | CASSLAGFTDTQYF
TRBJ2-7 | TRBV18 | CASSPLDRDGEQYF
TRBJ1-2 | TRBV6-5 | CASFRDGYTF
TRBJ2-7 | TRBV6-6 | CASRVNSYEQYF
TRBJ2-3 | TRBV5-1 | CASSWRTDTQYF
TRBJ1-4 | TRBV10-3 | CAISEKGSSNEKLFF
TRBJ2-7 | TRBV28 | CASARGPYEQYF
TRBJ2-5 | TRBV20-1 | CSAPGETQYF
TRBJ1-4 | TRBV9 | CASSVGVLGGEKLFF
TRBJ2-5 | TRBV7-9 | CASSLSFGREETQYF
TRBJ1-4 | TRBV2 | CASSPHEKLFF
TRBJ2-5 | TRBV5-4 | CASSLLTGGSKETQYF
TRBJ2-6 | TRBV7-3 | CASSAGGDGANVLTF
TRBJ2-1 | TRBV5-1 | CASSLAVGRVRSYNEQFF
TRBJ2-6 | TRBV7-6 | CASGGSRESGANVLTF
TRBJ2-2 | TRBV28 | CASSFERATVAGELFF
TRBJ1-6 | TRBV4-1 | CASSQEEQNSPLHF
TRBJ2-7 | TRBV5-1 | CASSVGSTYSYEQYF
TRBJ2-7 | TRBV4-1 | CASSPAWQGKQYF
TRBJ2-7 | TRBV18 | CASSYPGTGSYEQYF
TRBJ1-1 | TRBV5-1 | CASSWEVDTEAFF
TRBJ2-2 | TRBV10-3 | CAISEGGAVAGELFF